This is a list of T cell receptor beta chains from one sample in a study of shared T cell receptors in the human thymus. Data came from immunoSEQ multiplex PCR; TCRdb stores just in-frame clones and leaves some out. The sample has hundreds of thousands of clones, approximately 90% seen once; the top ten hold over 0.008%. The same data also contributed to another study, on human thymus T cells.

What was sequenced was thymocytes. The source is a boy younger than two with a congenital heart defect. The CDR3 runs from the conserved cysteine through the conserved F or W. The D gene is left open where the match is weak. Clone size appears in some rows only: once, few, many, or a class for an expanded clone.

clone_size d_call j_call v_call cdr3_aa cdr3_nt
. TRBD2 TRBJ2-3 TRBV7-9 CASSLRRERADTQYF TGTGCCAGCAGCTTAAGGCGGGAGAGGGCAGATACGCAGTATTTT
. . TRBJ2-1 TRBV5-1 CASSLVNKTGVGYNEQFF TGCGCCAGCAGCTTGGTCAATAAAACGGGAGTAGGCTACAATGAGCAGTTCTTC
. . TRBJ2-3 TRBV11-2 CASSLAGAIRGTDTQYF TGTGCCAGCAGCTTAGCGGGAGCGATTAGAGGCACAGATACGCAGTATTTT
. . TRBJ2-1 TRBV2 CASSREDTAYNEQFF TGTGCCAGCAGTCGAGAGGACACTGCCTACAATGAGCAGTTCTTC
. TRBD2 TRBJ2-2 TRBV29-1 CSVDRGGPNTGELFF TGCAGCGTTGATCGGGGGGGGCCGAACACCGGGGAGCTGTTTTTT
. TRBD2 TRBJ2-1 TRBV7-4 CASSPLAGVIDEQFF TGTGCCAGCAGCCCTCTAGCGGGAGTTATCGATGAGCAGTTCTTC
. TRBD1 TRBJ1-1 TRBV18 CASSPPGTGFLHTEAFF TGTGCCAGCTCACCGCCCGGGACAGGGTTTCTGCACACTGAAGCTTTCTTT
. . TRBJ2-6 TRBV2 CASWAQAESGANVLTF TGTGCCTCCTGGGCCCAAGCGGAATCTGGGGCCAACGTCCTGACTTTC
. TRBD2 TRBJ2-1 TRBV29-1 CSVARGWREVGNEQFF TGCAGCGTTGCCAGGGGCTGGCGGGAGGTCGGGAATGAGCAGTTCTTC
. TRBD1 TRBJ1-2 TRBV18 CASSPPGTVGGAYGYTF TGTGCCAGCTCACCACCGGGGACAGTAGGGGGTGCCTATGGCTACACCTTC
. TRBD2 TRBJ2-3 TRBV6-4 CASSDSGREGSTDTQYF TGTGCCAGCAGTGACTCTGGGCGGGAGGGGAGCACAGATACGCAGTATTTT
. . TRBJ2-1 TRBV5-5 CASSKWAPETDEQFF TGTGCCAGCAGCAAGTGGGCCCCCGAGACGGATGAGCAGTTCTTC
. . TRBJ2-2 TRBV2 CASSEALAPLVSGELFF TGTGCCAGCAGTGAAGCCCTAGCGCCCTTGGTTTCCGGGGAGCTGTTTTTT
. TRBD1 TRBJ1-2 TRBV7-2 CASSLEIPGTGRYGYTF TGTGCCAGCAGCTTAGAAATTCCTGGGACAGGCCGCTATGGCTACACCTTC
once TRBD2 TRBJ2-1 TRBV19 CASSMERLAGGPSYNEQFF TGTGCCAGTAGTATGGAGCGACTAGCGGGAGGGCCGTCCTACAATGAGCAGTTCTTC
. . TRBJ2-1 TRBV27 CASSPAAGRPKGRLNEQFF TGTGCCAGCAGTCCGGCGGCGGGAAGACCCAAAGGGCGCCTCAATGAGCAGTTCTTC
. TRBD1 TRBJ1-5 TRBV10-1 CATGQGDQPQHF TGCGCCACCGGACAGGGGGATCAGCCCCAGCATTTT
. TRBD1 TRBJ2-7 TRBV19 CASSIAVQGEIDEQYF TGTGCCAGTAGTATAGCGGTGCAGGGGGAAATCGACGAGCAGTACTTC
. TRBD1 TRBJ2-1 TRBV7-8 CASSLQGTYNEQFF TGTGCCAGCAGCCTACAGGGGACCTACAATGAGCAGTTCTTC
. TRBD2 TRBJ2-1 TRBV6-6 CASSYRLAGANEQFF TGTGCCAGCAGTTATCGGCTAGCGGGGGCCAATGAGCAGTTCTTC
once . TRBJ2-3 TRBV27 CASSSTGWGGSHQGTDTQYF TGTGCCAGCAGTTCGACAGGTTGGGGCGGGAGCCATCAGGGCACAGATACGCAGTATTTT
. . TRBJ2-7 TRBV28 CASSTLESIYEQYF TGTGCCAGCAGTACTCTTGAGTCCATTTACGAGCAGTACTTC
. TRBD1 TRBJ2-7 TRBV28 CASRRTGGPCEQYF TGTGCCAGCAGACGGACAGGGGGGCCCTGCGAGCAGTACTTC
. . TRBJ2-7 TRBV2 CATQGSPYEQYF TGTGCCACTCAGGGGTCCCCCTACGAGCAGTACTTC
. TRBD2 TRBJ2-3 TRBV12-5 CASGLLTSGREVTDTQYF TGTGCTAGTGGTTTGTTGACTAGCGGGAGAGAGGTCACAGATACGCAGTATTTT
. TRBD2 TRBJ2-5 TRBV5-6 CASSFGLAGGGETQYF TGTGCCAGCAGCTTTGGGCTAGCGGGAGGAGGAGAGACCCAGTACTTC